This entry features one T cell receptor beta chain sequence. These data are taken from a study of shared clonotypes between healthy human individuals. Data came from immunoSEQ multiplex PCR; TCRdb stores just in-frame clones and leaves some out. Here the sample spans some 2,500,000 clones, 90% to 95% being singletons. Germline-derived CDR1 and CDR2 are SGHDT and YYEEEE. Trimming took off 4 bases at V and 13 bases at J, with 9 bases between the two ends. The CDR3 runs to 10 residues. V and J are TRBV5-6 and TRBJ1-5; D is undetermined. Sequencing was done on a sample of naive CD4+ T cells from PBMCs. Subset specified: CD45RA+ positively selected. The sequence derives from a man aged 18 to 35 in good health. Some clones in this sample may be carry-over from other donors' samples. CDR3 in DNA: TGTGCCAGCAGCCTCGACGGACAGCATTTT. Its translation is CASSLDGQHF.